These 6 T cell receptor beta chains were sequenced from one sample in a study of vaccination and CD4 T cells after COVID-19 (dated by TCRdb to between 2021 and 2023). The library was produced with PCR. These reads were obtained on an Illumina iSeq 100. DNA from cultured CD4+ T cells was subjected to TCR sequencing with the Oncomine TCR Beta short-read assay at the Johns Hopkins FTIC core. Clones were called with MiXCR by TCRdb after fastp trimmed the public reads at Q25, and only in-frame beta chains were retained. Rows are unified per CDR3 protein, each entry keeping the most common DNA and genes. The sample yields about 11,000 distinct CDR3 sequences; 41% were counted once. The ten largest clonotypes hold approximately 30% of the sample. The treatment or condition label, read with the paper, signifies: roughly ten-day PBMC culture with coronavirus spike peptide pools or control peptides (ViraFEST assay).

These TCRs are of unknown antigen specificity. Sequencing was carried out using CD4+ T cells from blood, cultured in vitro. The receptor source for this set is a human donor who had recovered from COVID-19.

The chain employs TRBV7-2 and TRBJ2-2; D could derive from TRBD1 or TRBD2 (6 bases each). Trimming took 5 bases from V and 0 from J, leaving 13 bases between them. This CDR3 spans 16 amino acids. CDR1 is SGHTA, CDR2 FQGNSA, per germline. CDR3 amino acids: CASSPGGRANTGELFF. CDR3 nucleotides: TGTGCCAGCAGCCCCGGGGGCAGGGCGAACACCGGGGAGCTGTTTTTT.

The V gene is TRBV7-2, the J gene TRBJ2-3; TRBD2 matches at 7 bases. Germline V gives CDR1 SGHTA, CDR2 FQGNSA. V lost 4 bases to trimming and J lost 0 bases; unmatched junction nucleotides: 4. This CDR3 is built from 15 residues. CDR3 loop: CASSYSGPSTDTQYF. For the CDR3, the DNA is TGTGCCAGCAGCTATAGCGGGCCTAGCACAGATACGCAGTATTTT.

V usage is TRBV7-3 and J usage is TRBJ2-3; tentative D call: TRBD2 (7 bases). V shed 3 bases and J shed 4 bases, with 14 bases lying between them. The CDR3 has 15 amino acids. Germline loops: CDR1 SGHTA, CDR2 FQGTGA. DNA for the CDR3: TGTGCCAGCAGCTTGGGGGGGGCGGGGGCAGATACGCAGTATTTT. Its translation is CASSLGGAGADTQYF.

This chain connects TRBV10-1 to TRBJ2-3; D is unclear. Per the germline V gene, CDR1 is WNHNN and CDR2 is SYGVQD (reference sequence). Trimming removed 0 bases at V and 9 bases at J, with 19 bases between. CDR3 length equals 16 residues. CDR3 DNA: TGCGCCAGCAGTGAGTCGTTGAGCGCTATCGAAGGGACGCAGTATTTT. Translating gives CASSESLSAIEGTQYF.

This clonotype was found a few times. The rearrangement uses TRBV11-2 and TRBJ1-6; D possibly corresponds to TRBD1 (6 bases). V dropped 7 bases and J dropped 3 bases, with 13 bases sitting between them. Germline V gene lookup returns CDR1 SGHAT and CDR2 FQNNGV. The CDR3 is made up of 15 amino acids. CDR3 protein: CASIRAGDYNSPLHF. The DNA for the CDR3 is TGTGCCAGCATCCGGGCAGGGGACTATAATTCACCCCTCCACTTT.

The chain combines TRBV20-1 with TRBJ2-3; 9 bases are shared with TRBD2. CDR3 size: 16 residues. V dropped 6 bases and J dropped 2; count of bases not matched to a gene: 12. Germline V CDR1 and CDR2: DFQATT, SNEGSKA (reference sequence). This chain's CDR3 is CSARPPTSGLTDTQYF. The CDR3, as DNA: TGCAGTGCCCGCCCCCCGACTAGCGGCCTCACAGATACGCAGTATTTT.